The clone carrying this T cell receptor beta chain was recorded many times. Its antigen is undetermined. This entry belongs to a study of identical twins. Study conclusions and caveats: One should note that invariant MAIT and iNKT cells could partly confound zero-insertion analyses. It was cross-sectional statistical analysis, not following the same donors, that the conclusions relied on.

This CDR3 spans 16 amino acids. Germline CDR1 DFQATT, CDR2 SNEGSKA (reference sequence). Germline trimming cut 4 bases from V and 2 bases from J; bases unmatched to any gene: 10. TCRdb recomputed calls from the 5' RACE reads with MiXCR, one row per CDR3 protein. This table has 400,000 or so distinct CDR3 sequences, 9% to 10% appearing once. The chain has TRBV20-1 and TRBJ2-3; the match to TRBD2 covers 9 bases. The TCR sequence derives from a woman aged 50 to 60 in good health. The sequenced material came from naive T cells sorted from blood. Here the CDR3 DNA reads TGCAGTGCTACCTACGCGGGGGGGGCCCTCACAGATACGCAGTATTTT. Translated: CSATYAGGALTDTQYF.